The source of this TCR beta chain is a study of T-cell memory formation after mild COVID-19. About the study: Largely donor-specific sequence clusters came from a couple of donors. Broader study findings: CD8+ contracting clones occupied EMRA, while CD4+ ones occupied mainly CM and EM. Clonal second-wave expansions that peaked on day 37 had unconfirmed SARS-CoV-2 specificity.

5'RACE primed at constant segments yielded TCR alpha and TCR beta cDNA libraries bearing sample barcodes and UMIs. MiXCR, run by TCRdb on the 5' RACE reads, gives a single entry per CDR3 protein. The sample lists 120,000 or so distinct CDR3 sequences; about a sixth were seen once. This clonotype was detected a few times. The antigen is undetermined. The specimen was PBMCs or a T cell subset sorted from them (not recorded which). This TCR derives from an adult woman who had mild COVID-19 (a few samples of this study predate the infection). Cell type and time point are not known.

CDR3 sequence reads: CATSDSPLYGYTF. CDR3 bases: TGTGCCACCAGTGATTCTCCCCTCTATGGCTACACCTTC. V and J are TRBV24-1 and TRBJ1-2, with unresolved D. Trimming left V 2 bases short and J 4 bases short, with 7 bases between. Germline lookup yields CDR1 KGHDR and CDR2 SFDVKD. The CDR3 contains 13 residues.